The rows below give T cell receptor beta chains drawn from one sample of a study of Graves' ophthalmopathy and Graves' hyperthyroidism. TCRdb re-analysed the multiplex PCR reads in MiXCR, keeping a single row per CDR3 protein. The sample lists 200,000 to 250,000 distinct CDR3 sequences, around 42% seen once, with roughly 45% in the top ten. Sequencing was performed on peripheral blood. These receptor sequences come from an adult man with Graves' ophthalmopathy. The CDR3 runs from the conserved cysteine through the conserved F or W. Each record gives: J gene, CDR3 length, V gene, clone size, D gene, CDR3 DNA, CDR3 protein. The D gene is left open where the match is weak. A clone size is listed for some rows: how often the clone was seen (once, few, many), or a class if it is expanded.

TRBJ1-1 | 13 | TRBV9 | NA | NA | TGTGCCAGCAGCGTAGCTCGGGACACTGAAGCTTTCTTT | CASSVARDTEAFF
TRBJ1-2 | 15 | TRBV29-1 | few | TRBD1 | TGCAGCGTTGGCCCCCCGGCAGGGGGGCCCTATGGCTACACCTTC | CSVGPPAGGPYGYTF
TRBJ2-7 | 15 | TRBV5-1 | NA | TRBD1 | TGCGCCAGCAGCTGGACCGGGACAGGCTCCTACGAGCAGTACTTC | CASSWTGTGSYEQYF
TRBJ1-2 | 12 | TRBV2 | many | NA | TGTGCCAGCAGTGTCAGGGTCGATGGCTACACCTTC | CASSVRVDGYTF
TRBJ2-7 | 15 | TRBV9 | NA | TRBD2 | TGTGCCAGCAGCGCCGGGCCGGGGGGAGGCCACGAGCAGTACTTC | CASSAGPGGGHEQYF
TRBJ1-5 | 14 | TRBV15 | NA | NA | TGTGCCACCAGACTGGCGGTAGGCAATCAGCCCCAGCATTTT | CATRLAVGNQPQHF
TRBJ1-1 | 15 | TRBV19 | NA | TRBD1 | TGTGCCAGTAGTATAAACAGGGGGCCGCGTACTGAAGCTTTCTTT | CASSINRGPRTEAFF
TRBJ2-5 | 14 | TRBV29-1 | few | NA | TGCAGCGCTCCGGAGGGGGGTGGGTTAGAGACCCAGTACTTC | CSAPEGGGLETQYF
TRBJ2-2 | 15 | TRBV7-8 | NA | NA | TGTGCCAGCAGCAATCTGGGCGCGAACACCGGGGAGCTGTTTTTT | CASSNLGANTGELFF
TRBJ1-1 | 15 | TRBV7-2 | NA | TRBD1 | TGTGCCAGCAGCCGAACAGGGGCGAGCACAGGGGAAGCTTTCTTT | CASSRTGASTGEAFF
TRBJ1-4 | 13 | TRBV20-1 | NA | NA | TGCAGTGCTAGAGACTCTAAGGGGGAAAAACTGTTTTTT | CSARDSKGEKLFF
TRBJ2-7 | 17 | TRBV5-8 | few | TRBD1 | TGTGCCAGCAGCTTGGGGGCAGGGGGATCCGTTTCCTACGAGCAGTACTTC | CASSLGAGGSVSYEQYF
TRBJ1-1 | 12 | TRBV30 | NA | NA | TGTGCCTGGACCGATCGGGGCACTGAAGCTTTCTTT | CAWTDRGTEAFF
TRBJ1-4 | 15 | TRBV5-1 | NA | TRBD1 | TGCGCCAGCAGCTTGGCCCCGGGACAGGGTGAAAAACTGTTTTTT | CASSLAPGQGEKLFF
TRBJ2-7 | 11 | TRBV20-1 | NA | NA | TGCAGTGCTAGAGCTAGGGGAGCCCAGTACTTC | CSARARGAQYF
TRBJ2-7 | 14 | TRBV7-2 | NA | NA | TGTGCCAGCAGCTTGACTTACGGTCCCTACGAGCAGTACTTC | CASSLTYGPYEQYF